Given below is one T cell receptor (beta chain) in context. The antigen remains unidentified. The sample comes from a study of T cells after posttransplantation cyclophosphamide. Points from the study as a whole: TRB overlap between skin or GI tissue T cells and blood was limited. Recipient CMV seropositivity and CMV reactivation strongly tracked TRB clonality.

A marrow graft followed busulfan-fludarabine conditioning, with cyclophosphamide on days +3 and +4. The assay was immunoSEQ multiplex PCR, and TCRdb's table has in-frame clones only and misses some. The sample lists 30,000 to 45,000 clones, approximately 78% seen once, with approximately 8.7% in the top ten. Looked up from germline, CDR1 is LNHNV and CDR2 is YYDKDF (reference sequence). The CDR3 consists of 14 residues. Between the trimmed V and J ends, which lost 5 bases and 0 bases, there was a span of 7 bases. Sequences were derived from CD4+ T cells sorted from blood, sampled about 1,900 days after a stem cell transplant with posttransplant cyclophosphamide. The rearrangement joins TRBV15 to TRBJ1-4, with no clear D. The receptor was derived from a female patient in her thirties or forties who received an allogeneic stem cell transplant from a related donor, was CMV-positive, and had no GVHD. Some T cells may be transferred from the graft donor. The CDR3, as DNA: TGTGCCACCAGCCCCCGTACAACTAATGAAAAACTGTTTTTT. This codes for CATSPRTTNEKLFF.